This T cell receptor (beta chain) was captured by sequencing in a study of human versus mouse CDR3 diversity and MHC coevolution. The study's findings and limits: Most of the three human donors had the lowest clonal inequality. iCHAO1 estimated the human TCR beta repertoire at some 1.7 million clonotypes. Human T cells underwent selection on a handful of different MHC II alleles.

The table came from immunoSEQ multiplex PCR; TCRdb's copy has only in-frame clones and leaves some out. Here the sample spans about 81,000 clones, 85% to 95% being singletons. Cells were CD45RO-negative CD62L-positive naive CD4 T cells sorted from PBMCs. To note about this clone: Antigen specificity is unknown.

The CDR3 has 13 amino acids. In germline, CDR1 is SGHRS, CDR2 YFSETQ. V lost 2 bases to trimming and J lost 2 bases, with 8 bases between them. The rearrangement uses TRBV5-1 and TRBJ2-7; D not certain. This clonotype originated in a person between 30 and 69 years old in good health. The specimen sequenced was naive CD4+ T cells from blood. Subset given: CD45RO-negative CD62L-positive naive CD4 T cells. The CDR3 DNA reads as TGCGCCAGCAGCTTACCAGGCCCCTACGAGCAGTACTTC. It codes for CASSLPGPYEQYF. The full variable domain, with the rest looked up from reference TRBV5-1 and TRBJ2-7, is KAGVTQTPRYLIKTRGQQVTLSCSPISGHRSVSWYQQTPGQGLQFLFEYFSETQRNKGNFPGRFSGRQFSNSRSEMNVSTLELGDSALYLCASSLPGPYEQYFGPGTRLTVT.